This T cell receptor (beta chain) comes out of a study of T cell repertoires in cytomegalovirus infection (dated by TCRdb to between 2019 and 2020). General notes on the study: The HLA type of each donor mattered for the analysis, because public TCR beta signatures pointed to carriage of CMV infection along with the matching HLA type. The study at large found these results: Carriers of CMV infection plus the relevant HLA type were discriminated by the cumulative frequency of public TCR beta family members in the study cohort and in an independent approximately 360-donor cohort. The ex vivo response was dominated by HLA-C-restricted CMV-specific TCR beta clonotypes, which also provided the single most frequent clonotype in two of eight donors.

Sequencing was carried out with an Illumina HiSeq 1500. TCRdb cleaned the public reads at Q25 with fastp, built clones with MiXCR and kept in-frame beta chains. Records with the same CDR3 protein are collapsed into one entry carrying the most frequent genes and DNA. The table for this sample lists hundreds of thousands of distinct CDR3 sequences; roughly 24% of them were counted only once. Clones ranked in the top ten supply 7% to 9% of the sample. This clonotype was seen only a few times. The antigen this receptor binds is unknown. No base-level quality is on record; no much larger clone is a single base apart. Between the V and J ends, shortened by 1 base and 4 bases respectively, the junction contains 10 bases. The cysteine opens and the phenylalanine closes a CDR3 of 14 amino acids. Only CDR3 DNA remains: 42 bases, in frame from the first base. The germline V gene (reference sequence) specifies SEHNR as CDR1 and FQNEAQ as CDR2.

The rearranged chain carries TRBV7-9 and TRBJ1-2; no D gene can be assigned with confidence. The sequenced material came from CD8+ T cells from PBMCs. The source of this sequence is a human donor in good health (CMV status not recorded). Some clones in this sample may be carry-over from other donors' samples. CDR3 reads: CASSLESPGYGYTF. The DNA sequence reads TGTGCCAGCAGCTTAGAGTCTCCAGGCTATGGCTACACCTTC. The full variable domain, with segments outside the CDR3 supplied by the reference TRBV7-9 and TRBJ1-2 proteins, appears as DTGVSQNPRHKITKRGQNVTFRCDPISEHNRLYWYRQTLGQGPEFLTYFQNEAQLEKSRLLSDRFSAERPKGSFSTLEIQRTEQGDSAMYLCASSLESPGYGYTFGSGTRLTVV.